The subject of this entry is one TCR beta chain. What it binds is unknown. These data belong to a study of radiotherapy plus CTLA-4 blockade in lung cancer. Regarding the study as a whole: In blood, after radiotherapy plus ipilimumab, tumor-derived TCR clones expanded.

Sequencing used immunoSEQ multiplex PCR; TCRdb keeps in-frame clones, though not all of them. The sample shows 9,500 to 15,000 clones, about 88% of them seen only once. Source: peripheral blood, taken from a patient treated with radiotherapy plus ipilimumab. This TCR was recovered from a human donor with non-small cell lung cancer that progressed on radiotherapy plus ipilimumab.

In DNA form, the CDR3 reads TGTGCCAGCAGCCGCGGACTAGCGGGGTCCGGGGAGCTGTTTTTT. Amino acid sequence: CASSRGLAGSGELFF. This chain connects TRBV5-4 to TRBJ2-2, with 12 bases that match TRBD2. The CDR3 extends over 15 amino acids. With 4 bases clipped from V and 6 bases from J, the junction kept 4 bases outside the gene matches. Germline CDR1 SGHNT, CDR2 YYREEE (reference sequence).